This T cell receptor beta chain was sequenced during a study of response to subunit inactivated influenza vaccine. The V and J ends lost 3 bases and 1 base, in that order; junction bases with no gene match: 2. The CDR3 runs 14 residues. Germline V gene sequence: CDR1 DFQATT, CDR2 SNEGSKA (reference sequence). Each CDR3 protein gets one entry after TCRdb re-called the RT-PCR reads with MiXCR. Of about 540,000 distinct CDR3 sequences listed, under 30% are singletons. Separately, the same data were catalogued under a study of T cells expressing NK-cell markers. From that second work: 5'RACE template switching with UMIs produced the TCR beta cDNA. Sorting of alpha-beta TCR T cells alone was achieved in several experiments with an anti-gamma-delta TCR antibody. These clonotypes additionally ranked first within the CD3+CD56-NKG2C+ fraction of a few donors. Expanded NKG2C+ T cell clones were not confirmed as HCMV-specific.

This clonotype originated in a man in his fifties who received an inactivated influenza vaccine. This chain links TRBV20-1 with TRBJ2-3, with 9 positions matching TRBD1. Source: CD4+ T cells sorted from PBMCs, taken roughly 12 days after vaccination. CDR3: CSARRQGGTDTQYF. CDR3 nucleotides: TGCAGTGCTAGGAGACAGGGGGGCACAGATACGCAGTATTTT.